The rows below give T cell receptor beta chains drawn from one sample of a study of T cell responses to AZD1222 COVID-19 vaccine. The table came from immunoSEQ multiplex PCR; TCRdb's copy has only in-frame clones and leaves some out. The data hold 170,000 or so clones, with about nine tenths observed a single time. Sample: peripheral blood, taken on day 0 of AZD1222 vaccination. The receptors stem from an adult in good health. CDR3s include the opening cysteine and the closing phenylalanine or tryptophan. The order of the fields is V gene, clone size, D gene, J gene, CDR3 DNA, CDR3 protein. A D gene is named only where the DNA matches it firmly. A clone size is listed for some rows: how often the clone was seen (once, few, many), or a class if it is expanded.

>TRBV24-1|.|.|TRBJ1-1
TGTGCCACCAGTGAGCCTACATCCGCTGAAGCTTTCTTT
CATSEPTSAEAFF
>TRBV6-2/TRBV6-3|few|.|TRBJ1-1
TGTGCCAGCAGTTACTCGAGTGGCAGCTCCTACGCTTTCTTT
CASSYSSGSSYAFF
>TRBV25-1|.|TRBD1|TRBJ2-7
TGTGCCAGCAGTGACCCTGGACAGGGCGCTTCATACGAGCAGTACTTC
CASSDPGQGASYEQYF
>TRBV6-1|.|TRBD1|TRBJ2-7
TGTGCCAGCAGTGAAGAACAGGGGTTTGGCTACGAGCAGTACTTC
CASSEEQGFGYEQYF
>TRBV30|.|.|TRBJ2-7
TGTGCCTGTATACACCGGGACAATCGTCCCTACGAGCAGTACTTC
CACIHRDNRPYEQYF
>TRBV2|.|.|TRBJ1-4
TGTGCCAGCAGTGAACGGGATTATAATGAAAAACTGTTTTTT
CASSERDYNEKLFF
>TRBV19|.|.|TRBJ1-2
TGTGCCAGTAGACTTAACGGAGATAACTATGGCTACACCTTC
CASRLNGDNYGYTF
>TRBV18|.|.|TRBJ1-1
TGTGCCAGCTCCCCCTTGGAGGGATTGAACACTGAAGCTTTCTTT
CASSPLEGLNTEAFF
>TRBV19|.|.|TRBJ1-5
TGTGCCAGTAGTTATGGGCTGTCCCAGCCCCAGCATTTT
CASSYGLSQPQHF
>TRBV28|.|.|TRBJ1-1
TGTGCCAGCACGCTAACGGGCGGGGCCACTGAAGCTTTCTTT
CASTLTGGATEAFF
>TRBV5-4|.|.|TRBJ2-1
TGTGCCAGCAGCCCGGCACGGAATGAGCAGTTCTTC
CASSPARNEQFF
>TRBV12-5|.|.|TRBJ1-2
TGTGCTAGTGGTTTGGGACGGGAGAGCTATGGCTACACCTTC
CASGLGRESYGYTF
>TRBV12-3/TRBV12-4|.|.|TRBJ1-4
TGTGCCAGCAGCCCCCCGGGGAATGAAAAACTGTTTTTT
CASSPPGNEKLFF
>TRBV4-1|.|.|TRBJ1-2
TGCGCCAGCAGCCACAGAGCTACAGGGATCTATGGCTACACCTTC
CASSHRATGIYGYTF
>TRBV2|.|.|TRBJ2-2
TGTGCCAGCAGTGAATGGGGGGAAACGGGGCCGAACACCGGGGAGCTGTTTTTT
CASSEWGETGPNTGELFF
>TRBV2|.|.|TRBJ2-1
TGTGCCACTCCGACGGCCCCCGAGCAGTTCTTC
CATPTAPEQFF
>TRBV6-5|.|.|TRBJ1-1
TGTGCCAGCAATCCCTTGAACACTGAAGCTTTCTTT
CASNPLNTEAFF